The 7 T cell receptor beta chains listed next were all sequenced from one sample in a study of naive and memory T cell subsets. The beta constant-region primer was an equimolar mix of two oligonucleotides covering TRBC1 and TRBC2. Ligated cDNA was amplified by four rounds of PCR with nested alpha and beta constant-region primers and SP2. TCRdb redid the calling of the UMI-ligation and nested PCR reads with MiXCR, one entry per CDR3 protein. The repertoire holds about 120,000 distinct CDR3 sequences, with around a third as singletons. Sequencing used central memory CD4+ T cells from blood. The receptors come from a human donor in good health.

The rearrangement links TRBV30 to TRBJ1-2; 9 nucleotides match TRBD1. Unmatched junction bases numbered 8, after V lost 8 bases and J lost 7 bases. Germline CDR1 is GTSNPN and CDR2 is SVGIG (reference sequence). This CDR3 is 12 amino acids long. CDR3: CAGVQGAGGYTF. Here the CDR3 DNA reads TGTGCCGGGGTACAGGGGGCCGGTGGCTACACCTTC. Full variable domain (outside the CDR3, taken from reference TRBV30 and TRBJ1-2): SQTIHQWPATLVQPVGSPLSLECTVEGTSNPNLYWYRQAAGRGLQLLFYSVGIGQISSEVPQNLSASRPQDRQFILSSKKLLLSDSGFYLCAGVQGAGGYTFGSGTRLTVV.

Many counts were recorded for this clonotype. The CDR3 bases are TGCAGCGTTATTCACCCAAATACGCAGTATTTT. Its protein is CSVIHPNTQYF. The J gene is TRBJ2-3, the V gene TRBV29-1; no clear D gene. V was cut by 5 bases and J by 7 bases, with 10 bases left in between. This CDR3 is built from 11 residues. The germline V gene encodes CDR1 SQVTM and CDR2 ANQGSEA.

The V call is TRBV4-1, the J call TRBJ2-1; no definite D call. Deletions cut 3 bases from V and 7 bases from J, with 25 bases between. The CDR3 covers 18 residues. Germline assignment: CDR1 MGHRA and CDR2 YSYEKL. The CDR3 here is CASSQATGSGFSRNEQFF. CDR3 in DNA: TGCGCCAGCAGCCAGGCGACCGGGTCCGGATTTTCTAGGAATGAGCAGTTCTTC.

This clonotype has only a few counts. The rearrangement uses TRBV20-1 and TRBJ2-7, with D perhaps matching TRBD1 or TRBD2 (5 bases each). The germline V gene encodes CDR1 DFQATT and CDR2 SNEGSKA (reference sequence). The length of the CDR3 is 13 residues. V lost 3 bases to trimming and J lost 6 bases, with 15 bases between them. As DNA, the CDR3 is TGCAGTGCTAGGCCGCCCGGGGCGGGCGAGCAGTACTTC. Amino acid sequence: CSARPPGAGEQYF.

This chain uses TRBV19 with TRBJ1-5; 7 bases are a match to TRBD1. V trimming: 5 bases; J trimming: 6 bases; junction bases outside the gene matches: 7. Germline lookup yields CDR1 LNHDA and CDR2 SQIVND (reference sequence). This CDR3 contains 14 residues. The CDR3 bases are TGTGCCAGTAGTGCAGACAGGGTTGGTCAGCCCCAGCATTTT. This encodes CASSADRVGQPQHF. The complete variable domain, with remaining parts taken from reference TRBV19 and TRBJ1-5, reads DGGITQSPKYLFRKEGQNVTLSCEQNLNHDAMYWYRQDPGQGLRLIYYSQIVNDFQKGDIAEGYSVSREKKESFPLTVTSAQKNPTAFYLCASSADRVGQPQHFGDGTRLSIL.

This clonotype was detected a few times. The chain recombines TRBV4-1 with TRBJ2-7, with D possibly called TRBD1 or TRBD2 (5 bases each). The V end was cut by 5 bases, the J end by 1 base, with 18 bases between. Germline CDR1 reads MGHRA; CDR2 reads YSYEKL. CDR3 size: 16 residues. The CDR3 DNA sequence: TGCGCCAGCAGCGCAAGGCTTCTCGGGGCTTCCTACGAGCAGTACTTC. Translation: CASSARLLGASYEQYF.

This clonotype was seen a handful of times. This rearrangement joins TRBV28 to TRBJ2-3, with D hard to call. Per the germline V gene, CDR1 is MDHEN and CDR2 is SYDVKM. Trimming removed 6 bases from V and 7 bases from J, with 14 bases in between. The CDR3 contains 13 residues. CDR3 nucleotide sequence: TGTGCCAGCAGCCAGACCCCGGTCTATACGCAGTATTTT. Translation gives CASSQTPVYTQYF.